This TCR beta chain is drawn from a study of identical twins. In TCRdb, the 5' RACE reads were re-called with MiXCR into one record per CDR3 protein. There are 1.5 million to 2 million distinct CDR3 sequences in the sample; roughly 35% occur only once, and 0.25% to 0.3% lies in the top ten. Germline V lookup: CDR1 ENHRY, CDR2 SYGVKD. Trimming took off 2 bases at V and 3 bases at J, with 7 bases between the two ends. This CDR3 has 13 residues. J is TRBJ1-1 and V is TRBV10-3, with D unclear. The receptor's source is a newborn girl in good health. The sequencing input was cord blood. The CDR3 DNA reads as TGTGCCATCAGTGAGGGGGATTACACTGAAGCTTTCTTT. Its translation: CAISEGDYTEAFF.